Presented here are 32 T cell receptor beta chains from one specimen sequenced in a study of PD-1 blockade in classical Hodgkin lymphoma. Documented time point: cycle 4 day 1 (C4D1), after 5 to 7 weeks of nivolumab. There was relapse after autologous stem cell transplantation in every patient, and there was variation in brentuximab vedotin exposure. Repertoires were generated with immunoSEQ multiplex PCR, while TCRdb's copy carries only in-frame clones and drops some. The table records about 31,000 clones, around 85% of them present only once. The specimen was peripheral blood mononuclear cells (PBMCs), collected before the fourth cycle of nivolumab. These receptors all stem from a human donor with classical Hodgkin lymphoma.

The V call is TRBV11-2, the J call TRBJ2-7; TRBD2 agrees at 13 bases. Looked up from germline, CDR1 is SGHAT and CDR2 is FQNNGV. V dropped 5 bases and J dropped 5; count of bases not matched to a gene: 6. CDR3 length: 15 amino acids. The CDR3 loop reads CASSKGLAGRNEQYV. The CDR3 DNA sequence: TGTGCCAGCAGCAAGGGACTAGCGGGGAGGAACGAGCAGTACGTC.

The chain is built from TRBV19 and TRBJ2-1; 9 bases match TRBD1. The CDR3 consists of 12 residues. The germline V gene encodes CDR1 LNHDA and CDR2 SQIVND (reference sequence). J was trimmed by 7 bases and V by 10 bases; bases with no gene match: 5. CDR3 nucleotides: TGTGCCACCTGGGACAGGGCAAATGAGCAGTTCTTC. Amino acids: CATWDRANEQFF. Based on the CDR3 plus reference TRBV19 and TRBJ2-1, the full variable domain is DGGITQSPKYLFRKEGQNVTLSCEQNLNHDAMYWYRQDPGQGLRLIYYSQIVNDFQKGDIAEGYSVSREKKESFPLTVTSAQKNPTAFYLCATWDRANEQFFGPGTRLTVL.

The chain combines TRBV11-2 with TRBJ1-5, with TRBD1 matching over 8 bases. CDR1 and CDR2 from the germline V gene are SGHAT and FQNNGV. CDR3 size: 14 residues. V shed 4 bases and J 4 bases; nucleotides not matched to a gene: 3. In DNA, the CDR3 is TGTGCCAGCAGCTGGGGACAGGCAAATCAGCCCCAGCATTTT. Protein sequence: CASSWGQANQPQHF. The full variable domain, rest sourced from reference TRBV11-2 and TRBJ1-5, is EAGVAQSPRYKIIEKRQSVAFWCNPISGHATLYWYQQILGQGPKLLIQFQNNGVVDDSQLPKDRFSAERLKGVDSTLKIQPAKLEDSAVYLCASSWGQANQPQHFGDGTRLSIL.

The chain recombines TRBV19 with TRBJ1-2; tentative D call: TRBD1 (5 bases). Trimming shortened V by 8 bases and J by 8 bases, and 18 bases separated the two germline ends. Germline lookup yields CDR1 LNHDA and CDR2 SQIVND (reference sequence). The CDR3 covers 13 residues. The CDR3 reads CASAPSRQFGYTF. For the CDR3, the DNA is TGTGCCAGTGCCCCCTCAAGACAGTTCGGCTACACCTTC. The complete variable domain, with remaining parts taken from reference TRBV19 and TRBJ1-2, reads DGGITQSPKYLFRKEGQNVTLSCEQNLNHDAMYWYRQDPGQGLRLIYYSQIVNDFQKGDIAEGYSVSREKKESFPLTVTSAQKNPTAFYLCASAPSRQFGYTFGSGTRLTVV.

The chain links TRBV10-3 to TRBJ2-2, with 12 positions matching TRBD2. Germline values: CDR1 ENHRY, CDR2 SYGVKD. V was clipped by 11 bases and J by 4 bases; unmatched bases: 2. CDR3 length equals 13 residues. The CDR3 loop reads CASSGRVTGELFF. CDR3 nucleotide sequence: TGTGCCTCTAGCGGGAGGGTCACCGGGGAGCTGTTTTTT.

The chain couples TRBV4-3 to TRBJ1-6; possibly TRBD1 for D (5 bases). Germline CDR1 and CDR2: LGHNA and YSLEER. This CDR3 is built from 17 residues. V was shortened by 4 bases and J by 4 bases, with 17 bases between the two germline ends. The CDR3 spells CASSLDPGDLYNSPLHF. The CDR3 nucleotides read TGCGCCAGCAGCCTAGACCCTGGGGACCTATATAATTCACCCCTCCACTTT.

This clone was seen more than once but under ten times. The chain couples TRBV6-4 to TRBJ1-1, with D perhaps TRBD1 (6 bases). Per germline, CDR1 MRHNA and CDR2 SNTAGT. The CDR3 is 13 residues long. V lost 6 bases to trimming and J lost 2 bases, with 10 bases between them. The CDR3 DNA reads TGTGCCAGCAGCAGGGGCGGAAACACTGAAGCTTTCTTT. It specifies CASSRGGNTEAFF.

The genes are TRBV5-1 and TRBJ2-3; D may correspond to TRBD1 or TRBD2 (6 bases each). CDR1 is SGHRS, CDR2 YFSETQ, per germline. V was clipped by 3 bases and J by 0 bases, with 14 bases between them. This CDR3 region has 16 residues. CDR3 bases: TGCGCCAGCAGCTCTGGACGGGGGCCAAGCACAGATACGCAGTATTTT. Its translation is CASSSGRGPSTDTQYF. The complete variable domain, with remaining parts taken from reference TRBV5-1 and TRBJ2-3, reads KAGVTQTPRYLIKTRGQQVTLSCSPISGHRSVSWYQQTPGQGLQFLFEYFSETQRNKGNFPGRFSGRQFSNSRSEMNVSTLELGDSALYLCASSSGRGPSTDTQYFGPGTRLTVL.

The V gene is TRBV28, the J gene TRBJ1-2; TRBD1 aligns across 8 bases. The CDR3 consists of 14 residues. CDR1 is MDHEN, CDR2 SYDVKM, per germline. With 4 bases clipped from V and 4 bases from J, the junction kept 5 bases outside the gene matches. The CDR3 nucleotides read TGTGCCAGCAGTTCTGGACAGGGCCCCTATGGCTACACCTTC. Its translation: CASSSGQGPYGYTF.

In this sample, this clone turned up once. This chain links TRBV14 with TRBJ2-7; D is ambiguous. The V and J ends lost 5 bases and 4 bases respectively, with 9 bases between them. The CDR3 covers 12 residues. The V gene's germline CDR1 is SGHDN and CDR2 FVKESK. DNA of the CDR3: TGTGCCAGCAGCGTCCAGCTTTACGAGCAGTACTTC. Residues: CASSVQLYEQYF.

This clone was seen a few times. V usage is TRBV2 and J usage is TRBJ2-4; D remains unclear. Germline CDR1 SNHLY, CDR2 FYNNEI. The length of the CDR3 is 14 residues. The V and J ends lost 2 bases and 3 bases respectively, with 8 bases between them. CDR3 loop: CASSERTNKNIQYF. The CDR3 DNA sequence: TGTGCCAGCAGTGAACGGACCAACAAAAACATTCAGTACTTC.

This chain connects TRBV28 to TRBJ2-5, with D perhaps matching TRBD2 (5 bases). The germline V and J ends were trimmed by 3 bases and 7 bases, with 12 bases remaining between them. The CDR3 runs to 13 residues. Germline values: CDR1 MDHEN, CDR2 SYDVKM. The DNA of the CDR3 is TGTGCCAGCAGTTTTGTTAGCGTTGGGACCCAGTACTTC. Its protein is CASSFVSVGTQYF.

This chain uses TRBV28 with TRBJ1-2, with D possibly being TRBD1 (6 bases). The germline V gene has CDR1 MDHEN and CDR2 SYDVKM. The CDR3 totals 15 residues. Trimming took off 6 bases at V and 8 bases at J, with 22 bases between the two ends. The chain's CDR3 is CASRSIPQGWRGYTF. The CDR3 nucleotides read TGTGCCAGCAGATCGATACCGCAGGGGTGGAGGGGCTACACCTTC.

This sequence joins TRBV29-1 and TRBJ2-3; D is tentatively TRBD1 or TRBD2 (6 bases each). V gave up 7 bases and J gave up 5 bases, with 19 bases separating them. The CDR3 contains 14 residues. Per germline, CDR1 SQVTM and CDR2 ANQGSEA. The CDR3 reads CSGGYGGGIDTQYF. The CDR3 coding sequence is TGCAGCGGGGGGTACGGGGGCGGCATAGATACGCAGTATTTT.

The rearrangement joins TRBV5-1 to TRBJ1-1; D possibly corresponds to TRBD1 (5 bases). V was clipped by 9 bases and J by 5 bases, with 14 bases between them. The CDR3 loop spans 12 amino acids. Germline V gene sequence: CDR1 SGHRS, CDR2 YFSETQ. CDR3 residues: CATKSQGTEAFF. In DNA, the CDR3 is TGCGCCACCAAGAGTCAGGGAACTGAAGCTTTCTTT.

The J gene is TRBJ2-7, the V gene TRBV4-1; 10 bases agree with TRBD2. The CDR3 runs to 15 residues. Germline CDR1 reads MGHRA; CDR2 reads YSYEKL. J gave up 3 bases and V 1 base, and 3 bases lay outside the gene matches. The CDR3 bases are TGCGCCAGCAGCCAAGCGGTAGCGGGAGGCTACGAGCAGTACTTC. Translating it yields CASSQAVAGGYEQYF.

V gene TRBV28 combines with J gene TRBJ2-5; tentative D call: TRBD1 (5 bases). This CDR3 contains 13 residues. CDR1 MDHEN and CDR2 SYDVKM come from the germline V gene. The V end lost 6 bases, the J end lost 5 bases, and 13 bases lay between the germline ends. The CDR3 protein is CASSLGPVETQYF. CDR3 nucleotide sequence: TGTGCCAGCAGCCTGGGGCCGGTTGAGACCCAGTACTTC.

The chain uses TRBV11-2 and TRBJ2-1; 7 bases map to TRBD1. J gave up 7 bases and V 5 bases, and 8 bases lay outside the gene matches. The germline CDR1 and CDR2 sequences are SGHAT and FQNNGV. The CDR3 covers 14 residues. Here the CDR3 DNA reads TGTGCCAGCAGCCGAGAGGGGGCGAGGAATGAGCAGTTCTTC. Translating it yields CASSREGARNEQFF.

The CDR3 loop reads CASRGKWGYTEAFF. The DNA of the CDR3 is TGTGCCAGCAGGGGCAAGTGGGGTTACACTGAAGCTTTCTTT. V usage is TRBV2 and J usage is TRBJ1-1; D is undetermined. The CDR3 has 14 amino acids. The germline CDR1 and CDR2 sequences are SNHLY and FYNNEI. Trimming stripped 6 bases from V and 3 bases from J, with 14 bases between. The full variable domain, completed using reference TRBV2 and TRBJ1-1, is EPEVTQTPSHQVTQMGQEVILRCVPISNHLYFYWYRQILGQKVEFLVSFYNNEISEKSEIFDDQFSVERPDGSNFTLKIRSTKLEDSAMYFCASRGKWGYTEAFFGQGTRLTVV.

The rearrangement joins TRBV28 to TRBJ1-1; unclear D gene. The V end lost 3 bases, the J end lost 1 base, and 6 bases lay between the germline ends. CDR1 and CDR2 from the germline V gene are MDHEN and SYDVKM. The CDR3 consists of 13 residues. CDR3 sequence reads: CASSFSQNTEAFF. The CDR3 DNA reads TGTGCCAGCAGTTTCTCACAGAACACTGAAGCTTTCTTT.

This clone has a single count. This chain connects TRBV9 to TRBJ1-1; D is uncertain. With 2 bases removed from V and 5 bases from J, the gap between germline ends came to 10 bases. The CDR3 runs to 13 residues. Per germline, CDR1 SGDLS and CDR2 YYNGEE. The CDR3 reads CASSVLPGTEAFF. CDR3 nucleotide sequence: TGTGCCAGCAGCGTTCTTCCGGGTACTGAAGCTTTCTTT.

The J gene is TRBJ2-7, the V gene TRBV19; D gene unclear. V lost 3 bases and J lost 3, with 9 bases in between. The CDR3 runs 13 residues. The germline V gene has CDR1 LNHDA and CDR2 SQIVND (reference sequence). The CDR3 spells CASSITAHYEQYF. The CDR3 DNA reads TGTGCCAGTAGTATTACAGCCCACTACGAGCAGTACTTC.

The J gene is TRBJ1-2, the V gene TRBV14; TRBD1 matches at 7 bases. The germline V gene encodes CDR1 SGHDN and CDR2 FVKESK. With V trimmed by 4 bases and J by 1 base, 3 bases remained unmatched. The CDR3 is 14 residues long. CDR3 in DNA: TGTGCCAGCAGCCCGACAGGGATTAACTATGGCTACACCTTC. Translated: CASSPTGINYGYTF.

For the CDR3, the DNA is TGTGCCAGCAGTTTGGGGCAGTCCTACGAGCAGTACTTC. Amino acid sequence: CASSLGQSYEQYF. The chain has TRBV27 and TRBJ2-7; D perhaps matches TRBD1 (5 bases). The CDR3 totals 13 residues. V was shortened by 3 bases and J by 1 base, with 7 bases between the two germline ends. Germline-derived CDR1 and CDR2 are MNHEY and SMNVEV (reference sequence).

The chain recombines TRBV18 with TRBJ1-2, with D possibly matching TRBD1 (5 bases). V was clipped by 0 bases and J by 4 bases, with 27 bases between them. This CDR3 is built from 20 residues. Germline CDR1 is KGHSH and CDR2 is LQKENI. CDR3 sequence reads: CASSPPTRTYFLTGGYGYTF. CDR3 bases: TGTGCCAGCTCACCACCGACCCGGACGTACTTTTTAACCGGGGGCTATGGCTACACCTTC.

This clone has a handful of counts. This rearrangement joins TRBV4-1 to TRBJ1-5; 8 bases fit TRBD1. Looked up from germline, CDR1 is MGHRA and CDR2 is YSYEKL. The CDR3 loop spans 14 amino acids. With 2 bases clipped from V and 6 bases from J, the junction kept 3 bases outside the gene matches. The CDR3, as DNA: TGCGCCAGCAGCCAAACAGGGGGTATTCAGCCCCAGCATTTT. It codes for CASSQTGGIQPQHF.

This clone was observed a handful of times. This sequence joins TRBV7-6 and TRBJ1-5; no firm D call. V was pared by 5 bases and J by 9 bases, with 14 bases between. This CDR3 is built from 13 residues. Germline V gene sequence: CDR1 SGHVS, CDR2 FNYEAQ. CDR3 nucleotides: TGTGCCAGCAGCCTGAGCTCCGGCGCGCCCCAGCATTTT. It codes for CASSLSSGAPQHF.

The chain joins TRBV5-1 to TRBJ2-1; TRBD1 agrees at 8 bases. This CDR3 is 15 amino acids long. CDR1 is SGHRS and CDR2 is YFSETQ in the germline V gene. V lost 2 bases, J lost 0 bases, and 1 base stayed unmatched. The CDR3 region is CASSFDRGSYNEQFF. The CDR3 DNA follows: TGCGCCAGCAGCTTTGACAGGGGCTCCTACAATGAGCAGTTCTTC.

The V gene is TRBV6-6, the J gene TRBJ2-3; D is uncertain. Germline CDR1 and CDR2: MNHNY and SVGAGI (reference sequence). V was trimmed by 0 bases and J by 4 bases, leaving 14 bases between them. The CDR3 sequence is 16 residues long. The CDR3 loop is CASSYSSLTRADTQYF. CDR3 coding DNA: TGTGCCAGCAGTTACTCATCACTCACTCGTGCAGATACGCAGTATTTT.

V gene TRBV7-9 combines with J gene TRBJ2-2, with unresolved D. The germline V gene encodes CDR1 SEHNR and CDR2 FQNEAQ (reference sequence). Trimming pared 1 base from V and 1 base from J, leaving 4 bases between. The CDR3 has 14 residues. The CDR3 DNA reads as TGTGCCAGCAGCTTAGACGGGAACACCGGGGAGCTGTTTTTT. This codes for CASSLDGNTGELFF.

This chain connects TRBV2 to TRBJ2-3, with D tentatively TRBD1 or TRBD2 (6 bases each). In germline, CDR1 is SNHLY, CDR2 FYNNEI. The V end lost 4 bases, the J end lost 3 bases, and 14 bases lay between the germline ends. This CDR3 has 15 amino acids. The CDR3 DNA is TGTGCCAGCAGTGGGCGACGGGGGCGGACAGATACGCAGTATTTT. It yields the protein CASSGRRGRTDTQYF. Together with reference TRBV2 and TRBJ2-3, the CDR3 gives the full variable domain: EPEVTQTPSHQVTQMGQEVILRCVPISNHLYFYWYRQILGQKVEFLVSFYNNEISEKSEIFDDQFSVERPDGSNFTLKIRSTKLEDSAMYFCASSGRRGRTDTQYFGPGTRLTVL.

Regarding this clone: The sample contains more than one DNA sequence encoding this CDR3. The CDR3 sequence is CASTTGGLSKNIQYF. As DNA, the CDR3 is TGTGCCAGTACCACGGGGGGGTTATCCAAAAACATTCAGTACTTC. The V gene is TRBV19, the J gene TRBJ2-4; 8 bases are shared with TRBD2. Per the germline V gene, CDR1 is LNHDA and CDR2 is SQIVND (reference sequence). This CDR3 comprises 15 residues. V gave up 7 bases and J gave up 2 bases; unmatched junction bases: 7. Drawing the rest from reference TRBV19 and TRBJ2-4, the complete variable domain is DGGITQSPKYLFRKEGQNVTLSCEQNLNHDAMYWYRQDPGQGLRLIYYSQIVNDFQKGDIAEGYSVSREKKESFPLTVTSAQKNPTAFYLCASTTGGLSKNIQYFGAGTRLSVL.